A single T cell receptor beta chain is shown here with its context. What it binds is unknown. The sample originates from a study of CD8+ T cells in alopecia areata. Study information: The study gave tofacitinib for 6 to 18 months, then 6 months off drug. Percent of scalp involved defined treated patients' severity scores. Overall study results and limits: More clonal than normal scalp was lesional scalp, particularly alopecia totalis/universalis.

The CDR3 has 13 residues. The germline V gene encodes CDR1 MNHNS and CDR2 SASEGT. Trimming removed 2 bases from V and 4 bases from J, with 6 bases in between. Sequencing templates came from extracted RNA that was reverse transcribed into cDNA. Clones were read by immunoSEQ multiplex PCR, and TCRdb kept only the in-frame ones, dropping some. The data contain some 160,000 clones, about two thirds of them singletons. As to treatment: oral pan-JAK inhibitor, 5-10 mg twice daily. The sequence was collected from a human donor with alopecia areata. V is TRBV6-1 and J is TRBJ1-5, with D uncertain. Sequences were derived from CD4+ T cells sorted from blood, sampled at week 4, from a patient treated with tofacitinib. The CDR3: CASSEIRNQPQHF. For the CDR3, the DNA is TGTGCCAGCAGTGAAATCAGGAATCAGCCCCAGCATTTT.